A single sample gave rise to the 8 T cell receptor beta chains below, sequenced in a study of tumor-infiltrating lymphocytes in localized non-small cell lung cancer. Some clones are missing from TCRdb's copy, which holds only in-frame ones; the method was immunoSEQ multiplex PCR. The table has about 12,000 clones, roughly 78% seen once. The sequenced sample consisted of lung tumor tissue. These receptors were collected from a human donor with non-small cell lung cancer.

In its sample, this clone was seen once. V usage is TRBV5-1 and J usage is TRBJ2-5, with 12 bases lining up with TRBD2. The germline V gene has CDR1 SGHRS and CDR2 YFSETQ. The CDR3 contains 15 residues. V shed 4 bases, J shed 5 bases, and the junction held 6 bases outside the gene matches. CDR3 coding DNA: TGCGCCAGCAGCGGTCTAGCGGGAGGGCCGGAGACCCAGTACTTC. Encoded protein: CASSGLAGGPETQYF.

The V and J genes are TRBV11-2 and TRBJ2-1, with a weak D call TRBD2 (6 bases). CDR1 and CDR2 from the germline V gene are SGHAT and FQNNGV. The CDR3 has 14 amino acids. The V end was cut by 6 bases, the J end by 7 bases, with 16 bases between. The CDR3 region has the DNA TGTGCCAGCAGTCTCGAGCGGGCTAGGAATGAGCAGTTCTTC. Protein product: CASSLERARNEQFF.

This clone was picked up a small number of times. The chain links TRBV7-2 to TRBJ2-7; 8 bases agree with TRBD2. Germline V gene lookup returns CDR1 SGHTA and CDR2 FQGNSA. The CDR3 has 15 residues. Unmatched junction bases numbered 8, after V lost 5 bases and J lost 2 bases. CDR3 bases: TGTGCCAGCAGCCGGACTAGCAAGGGGGCCTACGAGCAGTACTTC. It encodes CASSRTSKGAYEQYF.

This clone has a handful of counts. The chain combines TRBV5-1 with TRBJ1-1; D uncertain. Germline CDR1 and CDR2: SGHRS and YFSETQ. This CDR3 contains 11 residues. V lost 3 bases to trimming and J lost 3 bases, with 3 bases between them. CDR3 coding DNA: TGCGCCAGCAGCTCATACACTGAAGCTTTCTTT. Amino acid sequence: CASSSYTEAFF. Full variable domain (missing parts from reference TRBV5-1 and TRBJ1-1): KAGVTQTPRYLIKTRGQQVTLSCSPISGHRSVSWYQQTPGQGLQFLFEYFSETQRNKGNFPGRFSGRQFSNSRSEMNVSTLELGDSALYLCASSSYTEAFFGQGTRLTVV.

This clone is a singleton in its sample. One end of the junction is discordant with germline, which a read error may explain. The chain recombines TRBV5-4 with TRBJ2-2, with D possibly TRBD2 on 9 matching bases. Germline V gene data show CDR1 as SGHNT and CDR2 as YYREEE (reference sequence). The CDR3 has 15 residues. CDR3 sequence reads: CASTTGEGPRGGLFF. CDR3 DNA: TGTGCCAGCACGACAGGGGAGGGACCGCGGGGGGGGCTGTTTTTT.

V usage is TRBV4-3 and J usage is TRBJ2-1, with 7 bases identical to TRBD1. The CDR3 is made up of 18 amino acids. Germline V gene data show CDR1 as LGHNA and CDR2 as YSLEER. Losses at the gene ends were 0 bases for V and 3 bases for J; bases not matched to a gene: 11. The DNA for the CDR3 is TGCGCCAGCAGCCAAGATGTGAGGGGGCGTCTTAGCTACAATGAGCAGTTCTTC. It is translated as CASSQDVRGRLSYNEQFF.

In its sample, this clone ranks as medium-sized. J is TRBJ2-3 and V is TRBV7-9; possibly TRBD2 for D (6 bases). The germline gives CDR1 SEHNR, CDR2 FQNEAQ (reference sequence). CDR3 length: 18 residues. V was trimmed by 2 bases and J by 6 bases, leaving 24 bases between them. Written as DNA, the CDR3 is TGTGCCAGCAGCTTACCCCCCCATGGCGGGGAGATCTTTGATACGCAGTATTTT. Translating gives CASSLPPHGGEIFDTQYF. Using reference TRBV7-9 and TRBJ2-3 for the parts outside the CDR3, the full variable domain is DTGVSQNPRHKITKRGQNVTFRCDPISEHNRLYWYRQTLGQGPEFLTYFQNEAQLEKSRLLSDRFSAERPKGSFSTLEIQRTEQGDSAMYLCASSLPPHGGEIFDTQYFGPGTRLTVL.

The chain recombines TRBV9 with TRBJ2-3; 10 bases line up with TRBD1. Germline CDR1 SGDLS, CDR2 YYNGEE. V was clipped by 4 bases and J by 6 bases; unmatched bases: 8. This CDR3 comprises 15 residues. Written as DNA, the CDR3 is TGTGCCAGCAGCCCCGGGACAGGGGCCGTTGATACGCAGTATTTT. It yields the protein CASSPGTGAVDTQYF.